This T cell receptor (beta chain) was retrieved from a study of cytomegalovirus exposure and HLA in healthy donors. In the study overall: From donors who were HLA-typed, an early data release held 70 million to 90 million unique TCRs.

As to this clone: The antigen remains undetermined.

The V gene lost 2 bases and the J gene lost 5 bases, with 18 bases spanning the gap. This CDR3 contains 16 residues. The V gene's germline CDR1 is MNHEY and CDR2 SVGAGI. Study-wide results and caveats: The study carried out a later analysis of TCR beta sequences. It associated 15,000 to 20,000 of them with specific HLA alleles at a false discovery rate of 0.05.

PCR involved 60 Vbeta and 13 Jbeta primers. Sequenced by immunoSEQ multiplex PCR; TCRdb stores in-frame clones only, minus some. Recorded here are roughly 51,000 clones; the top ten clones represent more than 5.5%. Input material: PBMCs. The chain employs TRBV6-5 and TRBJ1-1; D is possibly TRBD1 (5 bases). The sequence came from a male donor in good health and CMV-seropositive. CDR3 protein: CASSYAPPGRGTEAFF. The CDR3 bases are TGTGCCAGCAGTTACGCCCCTCCAGGGCGGGGGACTGAAGCTTTCTTT.